This is a list of T cell receptor beta chains from one sample in a study of blood T cell repertoires in COVID-19. Sequencing was performed with immunoSEQ multiplex PCR; in TCRdb, only in-frame clones are kept and a portion is missing. The repertoire consists of about 210,000 clones, with about 76% occurring once and the leading ten covering 8% to 9.5%. Sequencing was performed on PBMCs or T cells enriched from blood (not recorded which). The receptor source for this set is a woman between 50 and 59 years old with acute COVID-19. Both conserved end residues are part of each CDR3. D genes are given only for firm matches. Clone size is not always given. Where it is, it says once, few, many or a class for expanded clones.

cdr3_aa | cdr3_nt | clone_size | j_call | cdr3_length | v_call | d_call
CASSQGGKGKNNEQFF | TGCGCCAGCAGCCAAGGGGGTAAGGGGAAAAACAATGAGCAGTTCTTC | NA | TRBJ2-1 | 16 | TRBV4-1 | NA
CASSRLREQYF | TGTGCCAGCAGCCGATTGAGAGAGCAGTATTTT | NA | TRBJ2-3 | 11 | TRBV7-8 | NA
CASSLNGRGYGYTF | TGTGCCAGCAGCTTAAATGGCAGGGGCTATGGCTACACCTTC | few | TRBJ1-2 | 14 | TRBV5-4 | NA
CASSGGGANTGELFF | TGTGCCAGCAGCGGCGGGGGTGCGAACACCGGGGAGCTGTTTTTT | NA | TRBJ2-2 | 15 | TRBV9 | TRBD2
CASTLTQLSNQPQHF | TGTGCCAGCACCTTGACACAACTTAGCAATCAGCCCCAGCATTTT | NA | TRBJ1-5 | 15 | TRBV6-5 | NA
CSAGQGYGYTF | TGCAGTGCTGGACAGGGGTATGGCTACACCTTC | once | TRBJ1-2 | 11 | TRBV20-1 | TRBD1
CASSPGQMNTEAFF | TGTGCCAGCTCACCGGGACAGATGAACACTGAAGCTTTCTTT | NA | TRBJ1-1 | 14 | TRBV18 | TRBD1
CASSPRTGHSYEQYF | TGTGCCAGCAGCCCTCGGACAGGACACTCCTACGAGCAGTACTTC | NA | TRBJ2-7 | 15 | TRBV9 | TRBD1
CASRPGQLEAFF | TGTGCCAGCAGGCCGGGACAGCTTGAAGCTTTCTTT | NA | TRBJ1-1 | 12 | TRBV12-3/TRBV12-4 | TRBD1
CASSSPPGAANTGELFF | TGTGCCAGCAGCTCTCCCCCAGGGGCTGCGAACACCGGGGAGCTGTTTTTT | NA | TRBJ2-2 | 17 | TRBV7-9 | NA
CASSYSIAGQPQHF | TGTGCCAGCAGTTACTCGATAGCGGGTCAGCCCCAGCATTTT | NA | TRBJ1-5 | 14 | TRBV6-5 | NA
CASDDFSQGRRELYGYTF | TGTGCCAGCGATGACTTTTCTCAGGGAAGGCGGGAACTCTATGGCTACACCTTC | once | TRBJ1-2 | 18 | TRBV11-3 | NA
CASSRTGTSIPLSSYEQYF | TGCGCCAGCAGCCGAACCGGGACATCAATACCCCTGAGCTCCTACGAGCAGTACTTC | NA | TRBJ2-7 | 19 | TRBV4-1 | NA
CASSLSLGQTETGELFF | TGTGCCAGCAGTTTATCGTTGGGGCAGACGGAAACCGGGGAGCTGTTTTTT | NA | TRBJ2-2 | 17 | TRBV27 | NA
CASSTTEQSYGRYTF | TGTGCCAGCAGCACGACGGAGCAGTCCTACGGTCGCTACACCTTC | NA | TRBJ1-2 | 15 | TRBV7-2 | NA
CASSSGLLGTEAFF | TGCGCCAGCAGCTCGGGACTCCTGGGGACTGAAGCTTTCTTT | NA | TRBJ1-1 | 14 | TRBV5-1 | NA
CASSPSGNSYEQYF | TGTGCCAGCAGCCCCAGCGGGAACTCCTACGAGCAGTACTTC | few | TRBJ2-7 | 14 | TRBV7-2 | TRBD2
CASSPLFEAFF | TGTGCCAGCAGTCCCCTTTTTGAAGCTTTCTTT | NA | TRBJ1-1 | 11 | TRBV6-5 | NA
CASSQGQGSGTDTQYF | TGTGCCAGCAGCCAAGGACAGGGATCAGGCACAGATACGCAGTATTTT | NA | TRBJ2-3 | 16 | TRBV3-1/TRBV3-2 | TRBD1
CASRLQEMNTEAFF | TGCGCCAGCAGATTACAGGAAATGAACACTGAAGCTTTCTTT | few | TRBJ1-1 | 14 | TRBV5-1 | NA
CASRSTGGWNQPQHF | TGTGCCAGCAGATCCACAGGGGGCTGGAATCAGCCCCAGCATTTT | NA | TRBJ1-5 | 15 | TRBV7-2 | TRBD1
CASSIGLAGGSSTGELFF | TGTGCCAGTAGTATCGGCCTAGCGGGAGGTTCGAGCACCGGGGAGCTGTTTTTT | NA | TRBJ2-2 | 18 | TRBV19 | TRBD2
CASSQGRQGKRNQPQHF | TGCGCCAGCAGCCAAGGCCGACAGGGGAAAAGGAATCAGCCCCAGCATTTT | NA | TRBJ1-5 | 17 | TRBV4-1 | TRBD1
CASSSQTGVSGANVLTF | TGTGCCAGCAGCTCCCAAACAGGAGTCTCTGGGGCCAACGTCCTGACTTTC | NA | TRBJ2-6 | 17 | TRBV7-3 | NA
CASSPTGVNIQYF | TGTGCCAGCAGCCCTACAGGGGTGAACATTCAGTACTTC | NA | TRBJ2-4 | 13 | TRBV3-1/TRBV3-2 | TRBD1
CASSQVSSGGGNQETQYF | TGCGCCAGCAGCCAAGTATCTAGCGGGGGGGGAAACCAAGAGACCCAGTACTTC | few | TRBJ2-5 | 18 | TRBV4-1 | TRBD2
CASGLVDRGKTQYF | TGTGCTAGTGGTTTGGTTGACAGGGGTAAGACCCAGTACTTC | NA | TRBJ2-5 | 14 | TRBV12-5 | TRBD1
CASSPTGWETQYF | TGTGCCAGCTCACCAACAGGGTGGGAGACCCAGTACTTC | once | TRBJ2-5 | 13 | TRBV18 | NA
CASSEGPQGAYEQYF | TGTGCCAGCAGTGAAGGTCCACAGGGGGCTTACGAGCAGTACTTC | NA | TRBJ2-7 | 15 | TRBV6-1 | TRBD1
CASSIQGARYGYTF | TGTGCCAGCAGTATACAGGGGGCTCGATATGGCTACACCTTC | NA | TRBJ1-2 | 14 | TRBV28 | TRBD1
CAINRGQGAQSPLHF | TGTGCCATTAACCGAGGACAGGGGGCACAGTCACCCCTCCACTTT | NA | TRBJ1-6 | 15 | TRBV10-3 | TRBD1
CASSLGVANTIYF | TGTGCCAGCAGCTTAGGTGTGGCAAACACCATATATTTT | NA | TRBJ1-3 | 13 | TRBV11-2 | NA
CASSTRDRGLWETQYF | TGTGCCAGCAGCACGCGGGACAGGGGTCTTTGGGAGACCCAGTACTTC | NA | TRBJ2-5 | 16 | TRBV7-2 | TRBD1
CASSSVGGTDTQYF | TGTGCCAGCAGCAGCGTCGGGGGCACAGATACGCAGTATTTT | NA | TRBJ2-3 | 14 | TRBV7-2 | NA
CATSVGDYGYTF | TGTGCCACCAGTGTAGGGGACTATGGCTACACCTTC | NA | TRBJ1-2 | 12 | TRBV24-1 | NA
CASSLGPGTGGEKLFF | TGTGCCAGCAGCTTAGGCCCCGGGACAGGGGGGGAAAAACTGTTTTTT | NA | TRBJ1-4 | 16 | TRBV7-2 | TRBD1
CATSMLSGNTIYF | TGTGCCACCTCTATGCTCTCTGGAAACACCATATATTTT | few | TRBJ1-3 | 13 | TRBV19 | NA
CASSDRVYEQYF | TGTGCCAGTTCTGACAGGGTCTACGAGCAGTACTTC | NA | TRBJ2-7 | 12 | TRBV19 | TRBD1
CSVEISDRATYEQYF | TGCAGCGTTGAGATATCTGACAGGGCCACCTACGAGCAGTACTTC | few | TRBJ2-7 | 15 | TRBV29-1 | TRBD1
CASSVYPVRAENTGELFF | TGTGCCAGCAGCGTATATCCCGTTCGAGCGGAGAACACCGGGGAGCTGTTTTTT | once | TRBJ2-2 | 18 | TRBV9 | NA
CASRRDSNAEQYF | TGTGCCAGCAGACGGGACAGCAACGCCGAGCAGTACTTC | NA | TRBJ2-7 | 13 | TRBV2 | TRBD1
CASSPPGRVGLAGVRGSYNEQFF | TGTGCCAGCAGCCCACCCGGCAGGGTAGGACTAGCGGGAGTGCGGGGCTCCTACAATGAGCAGTTCTTC | once | TRBJ2-1 | 23 | TRBV14 | TRBD2
CASSPRGDTQYF | TGTGCCAGTAGCCCCCGGGGAGATACGCAGTATTTT | NA | TRBJ2-3 | 12 | TRBV19 | NA
CASSQDGTGNTIYF | TGCGCCAGCAGCCAGGACGGGACTGGAAACACCATATATTTT | NA | TRBJ1-3 | 14 | TRBV5-1 | NA
CASSTPTGGRNQPQHF | TGTGCCAGTAGTACCCCGACAGGGGGCCGCAATCAGCCCCAGCATTTT | NA | TRBJ1-5 | 16 | TRBV19 | TRBD1
CASSYSIHSGVYEQYF | TGTGCCAGCAGTTACTCGATTCATTCGGGGGTCTACGAGCAGTACTTC | NA | TRBJ2-7 | 16 | TRBV6-5 | NA
CASRGARRGVSDTQYF | TGTGCCAGCAGGGGCGCGCGGCGGGGGGTCTCAGATACGCAGTATTTT | NA | TRBJ2-3 | 16 | TRBV2 | TRBD2
CSVHPGTGDSGRIYGYTF | TGCAGCGTTCATCCAGGGACAGGCGACTCAGGGCGAATCTATGGCTACACCTTC | NA | TRBJ1-2 | 18 | TRBV29-1 | TRBD1
CASSFFTGQLYSNQPQHF | TGTGCCAGCAGCTTTTTTACAGGCCAACTCTATAGCAATCAGCCCCAGCATTTT | few | TRBJ1-5 | 18 | TRBV12-1 | NA
CASRGTVNEQFF | TGTGCCAGCAGGGGCACGGTCAATGAGCAGTTCTTC | NA | TRBJ2-1 | 12 | TRBV28 | NA
CASRCNPRDRGKGFAQETQYF | TGTGCAAGTCGCTGCAACCCCCGGGACAGGGGGAAGGGTTTTGCCCAAGAGACCCAGTACTTC | NA | TRBJ2-5 | 21 | TRBV12-2 | NA
CATSDLSCGWGDNSYEQYF | TGTGCCACCAGTGATTTGTCCTGTGGGTGGGGAGATAACTCCTACGAGCAGTACTTC | once | TRBJ2-7 | 19 | TRBV24-1 | NA